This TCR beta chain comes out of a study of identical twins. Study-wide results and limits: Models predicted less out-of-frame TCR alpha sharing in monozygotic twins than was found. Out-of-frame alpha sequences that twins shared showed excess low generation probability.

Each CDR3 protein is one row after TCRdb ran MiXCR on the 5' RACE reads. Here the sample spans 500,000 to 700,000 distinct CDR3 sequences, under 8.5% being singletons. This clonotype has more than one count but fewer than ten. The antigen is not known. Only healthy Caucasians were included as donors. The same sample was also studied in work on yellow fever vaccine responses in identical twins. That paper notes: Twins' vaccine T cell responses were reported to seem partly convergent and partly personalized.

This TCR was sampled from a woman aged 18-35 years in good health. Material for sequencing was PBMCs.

The CDR3 protein is CATEIGDLGYTF. CDR3 DNA: TGTGCCACCGAAATCGGGGATCTTGGCTACACCTTC. This chain connects TRBV19 to TRBJ1-2; D gene ambiguous. Trimming removed 10 bases from V and 7 bases from J, with 16 bases in between. Germline CDR1 LNHDA, CDR2 SQIVND (reference sequence). This CDR3 comprises 12 residues. The full variable domain, its missing parts supplied by reference TRBV19 and TRBJ1-2, is DGGITQSPKYLFRKEGQNVTLSCEQNLNHDAMYWYRQDPGQGLRLIYYSQIVNDFQKGDIAEGYSVSREKKESFPLTVTSAQKNPTAFYLCATEIGDLGYTFGSGTRLTVV.